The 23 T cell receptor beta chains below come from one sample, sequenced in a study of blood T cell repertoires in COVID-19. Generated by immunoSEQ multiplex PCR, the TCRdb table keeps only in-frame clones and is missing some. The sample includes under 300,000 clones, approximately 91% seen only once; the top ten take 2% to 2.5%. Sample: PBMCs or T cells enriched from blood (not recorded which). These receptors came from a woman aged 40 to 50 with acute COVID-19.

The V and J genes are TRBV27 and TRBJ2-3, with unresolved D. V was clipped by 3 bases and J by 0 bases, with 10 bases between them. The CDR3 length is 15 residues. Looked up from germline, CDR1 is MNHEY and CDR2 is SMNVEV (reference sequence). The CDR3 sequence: CASSFRTASTDTQYF. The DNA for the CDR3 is TGTGCCAGCAGTTTCAGAACAGCTAGCACAGATACGCAGTATTTT.

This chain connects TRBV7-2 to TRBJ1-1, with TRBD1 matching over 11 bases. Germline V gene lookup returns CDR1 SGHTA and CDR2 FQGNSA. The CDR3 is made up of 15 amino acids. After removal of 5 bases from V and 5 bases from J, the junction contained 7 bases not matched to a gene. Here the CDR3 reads CASSPDRGLVTEAFF. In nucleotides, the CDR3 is TGTGCCAGCAGCCCGGACAGGGGGCTTGTAACTGAAGCTTTCTTT.

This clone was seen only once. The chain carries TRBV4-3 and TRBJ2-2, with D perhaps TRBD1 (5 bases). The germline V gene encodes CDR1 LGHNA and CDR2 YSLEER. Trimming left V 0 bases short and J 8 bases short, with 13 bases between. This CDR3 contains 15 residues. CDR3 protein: CASSQDHGARGELFF. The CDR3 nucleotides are TGCGCCAGCAGCCAAGATCATGGGGCGAGAGGGGAGCTGTTTTTT.

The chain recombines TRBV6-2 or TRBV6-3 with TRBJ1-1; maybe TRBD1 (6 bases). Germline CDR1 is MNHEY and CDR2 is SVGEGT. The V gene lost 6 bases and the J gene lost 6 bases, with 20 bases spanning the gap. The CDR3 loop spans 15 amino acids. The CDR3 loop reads CASSRYRTGTPEAFF. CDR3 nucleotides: TGTGCCAGCAGCCGATACCGTACAGGGACCCCTGAAGCTTTCTTT.

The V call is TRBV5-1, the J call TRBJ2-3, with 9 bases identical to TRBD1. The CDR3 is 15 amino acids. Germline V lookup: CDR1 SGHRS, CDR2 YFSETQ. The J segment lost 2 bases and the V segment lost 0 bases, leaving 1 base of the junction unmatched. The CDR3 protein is CASSLGTGATDTQYF. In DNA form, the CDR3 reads TGCGCCAGCAGCTTGGGGACAGGGGCCACAGATACGCAGTATTTT.

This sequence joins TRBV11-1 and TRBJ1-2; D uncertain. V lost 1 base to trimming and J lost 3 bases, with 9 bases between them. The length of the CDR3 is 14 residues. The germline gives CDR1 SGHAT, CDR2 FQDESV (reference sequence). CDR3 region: CASSLEYPDYGYTF. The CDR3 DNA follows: TGTGCCAGCAGCTTAGAGTACCCAGACTATGGCTACACCTTC. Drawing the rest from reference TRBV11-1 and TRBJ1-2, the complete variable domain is EAEVAQSPRYKITEKSQAVAFWCDPISGHATLYWYRQILGQGPELLVQFQDESVVDDSQLPKDRFSAERLKGVDSTLKIQPAELGDSAMYLCASSLEYPDYGYTFGSGTRLTVV.

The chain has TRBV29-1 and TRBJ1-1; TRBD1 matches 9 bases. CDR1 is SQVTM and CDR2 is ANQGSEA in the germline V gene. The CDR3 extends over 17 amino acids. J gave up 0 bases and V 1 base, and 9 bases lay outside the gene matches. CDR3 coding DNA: TGCAGCGTTGAAGCGGTAGGGACAGGGAGGATGAACACTGAAGCTTTCTTT. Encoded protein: CSVEAVGTGRMNTEAFF.

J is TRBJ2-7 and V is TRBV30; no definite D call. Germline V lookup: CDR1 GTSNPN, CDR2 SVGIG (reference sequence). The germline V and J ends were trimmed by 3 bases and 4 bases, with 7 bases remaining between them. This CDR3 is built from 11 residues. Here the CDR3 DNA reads TGTGCCTGGAGCCATCAATACGAGCAGTACTTC. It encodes CAWSHQYEQYF.

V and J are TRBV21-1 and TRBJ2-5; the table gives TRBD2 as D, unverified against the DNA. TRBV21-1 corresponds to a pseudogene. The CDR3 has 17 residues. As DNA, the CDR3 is TGTGCCAGCAGCAAACGCCCACTAGCGGGGGGGGTGGAGACCCAGTACTTC. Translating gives CASSKRPLAGGVETQYF.

CDR3 protein: CASRREGIGTYEQYF. The CDR3 DNA reads as TGTGCCAGCAGGAGGGAGGGGATCGGAACTTACGAGCAGTACTTC. The V call is TRBV2, the J call TRBJ2-7; 7 nucleotides align to TRBD2. V was pared by 6 bases and J by 4 bases, with 12 bases of the junction left unmatched. The CDR3 length is 15 residues. In germline, CDR1 is SNHLY, CDR2 FYNNEI.

DNA for the CDR3: TGTGCCAGCAGCCGACAGGGGACAACTAATGAAAAACTGTTTTTT. It yields the protein CASSRQGTTNEKLFF. The V call is TRBV3-1 (or the pseudogene TRBV3-2), the J call TRBJ1-4; TRBD1 agrees at 8 bases. From germline, CDR1 is LGHDT and CDR2 YNNKEL (reference sequence). This CDR3 is 15 amino acids long. The V segment lost 4 bases and the J segment 0 bases; nucleotides outside the gene matches: 1.

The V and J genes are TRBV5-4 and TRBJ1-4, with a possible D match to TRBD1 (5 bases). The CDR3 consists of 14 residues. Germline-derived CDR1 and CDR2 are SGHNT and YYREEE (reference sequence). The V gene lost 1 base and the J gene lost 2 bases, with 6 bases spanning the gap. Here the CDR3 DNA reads TGTGCCAGCAGCTTGCGACAGACTAATGAAAAACTGTTTTTT. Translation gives CASSLRQTNEKLFF.

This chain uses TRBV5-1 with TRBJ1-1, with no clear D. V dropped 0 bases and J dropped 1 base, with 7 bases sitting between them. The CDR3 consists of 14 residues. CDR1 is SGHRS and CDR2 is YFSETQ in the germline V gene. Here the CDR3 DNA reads TGCGCCAGCAGCTTGGACGGAGGGAACACTGAAGCTTTCTTT. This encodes CASSLDGGNTEAFF.

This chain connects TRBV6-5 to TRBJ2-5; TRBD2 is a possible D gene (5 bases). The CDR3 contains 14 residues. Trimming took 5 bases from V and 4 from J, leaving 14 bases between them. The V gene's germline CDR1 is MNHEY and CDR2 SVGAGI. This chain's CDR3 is CASSTPGLRETQYF. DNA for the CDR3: TGTGCCAGCAGTACCCCGGGATTAAGAGAGACCCAGTACTTC.

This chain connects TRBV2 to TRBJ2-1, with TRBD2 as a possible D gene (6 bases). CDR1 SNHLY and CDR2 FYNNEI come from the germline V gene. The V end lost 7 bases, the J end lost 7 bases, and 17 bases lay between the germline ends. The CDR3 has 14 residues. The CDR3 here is CASTGTGGANEQFF. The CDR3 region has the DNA TGTGCCAGCACAGGCACAGGAGGGGCAAATGAGCAGTTCTTC. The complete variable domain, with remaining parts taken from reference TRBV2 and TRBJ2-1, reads EPEVTQTPSHQVTQMGQEVILRCVPISNHLYFYWYRQILGQKVEFLVSFYNNEISEKSEIFDDQFSVERPDGSNFTLKIRSTKLEDSAMYFCASTGTGGANEQFFGPGTRLTVL.

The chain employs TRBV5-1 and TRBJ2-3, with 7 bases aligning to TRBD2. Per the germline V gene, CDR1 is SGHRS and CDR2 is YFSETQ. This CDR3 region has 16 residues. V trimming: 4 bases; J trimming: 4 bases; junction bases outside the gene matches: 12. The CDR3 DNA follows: TGCGCCAGCAGCCCCGGGGAGGGAGGGAGTGCAGATACGCAGTATTTT. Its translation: CASSPGEGGSADTQYF.

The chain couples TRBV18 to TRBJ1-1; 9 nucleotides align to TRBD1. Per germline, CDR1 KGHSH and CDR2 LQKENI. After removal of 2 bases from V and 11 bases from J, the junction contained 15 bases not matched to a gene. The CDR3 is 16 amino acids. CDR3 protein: CASSPFAVRDREVAFF. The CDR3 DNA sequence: TGTGCCAGCTCACCATTTGCCGTTAGGGACAGGGAGGTGGCTTTCTTT.

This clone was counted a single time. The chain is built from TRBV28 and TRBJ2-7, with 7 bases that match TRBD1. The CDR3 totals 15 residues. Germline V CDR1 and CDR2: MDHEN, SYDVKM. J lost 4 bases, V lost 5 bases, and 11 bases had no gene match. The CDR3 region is CASSPTAGGSYEQYF. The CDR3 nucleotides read TGTGCCAGCAGTCCTACGGCAGGGGGTTCTTACGAGCAGTACTTC.

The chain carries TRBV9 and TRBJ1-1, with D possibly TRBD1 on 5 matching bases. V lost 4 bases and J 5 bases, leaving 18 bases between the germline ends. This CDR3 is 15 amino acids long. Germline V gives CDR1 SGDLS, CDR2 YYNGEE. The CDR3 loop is CASSLTSNTGTEAFF. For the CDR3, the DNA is TGTGCCAGCAGCCTTACCTCCAACACAGGAACTGAAGCTTTCTTT.

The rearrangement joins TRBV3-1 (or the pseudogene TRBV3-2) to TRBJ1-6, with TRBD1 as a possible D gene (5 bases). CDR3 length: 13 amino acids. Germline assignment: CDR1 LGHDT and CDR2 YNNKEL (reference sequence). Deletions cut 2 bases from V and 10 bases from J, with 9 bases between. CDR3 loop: CASSQMGGSPLHF. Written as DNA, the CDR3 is TGTGCCAGCAGCCAAATGGGGGGGTCACCCCTCCACTTT.

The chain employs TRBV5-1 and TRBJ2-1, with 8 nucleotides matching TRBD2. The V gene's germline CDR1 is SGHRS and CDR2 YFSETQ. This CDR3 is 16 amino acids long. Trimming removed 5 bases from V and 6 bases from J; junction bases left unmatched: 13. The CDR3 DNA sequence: TGCGCCAGCAGGGCTCAGCGGCGGGGGGCCCCCAATGAGCAGTTCTTC. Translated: CASRAQRRGAPNEQFF.

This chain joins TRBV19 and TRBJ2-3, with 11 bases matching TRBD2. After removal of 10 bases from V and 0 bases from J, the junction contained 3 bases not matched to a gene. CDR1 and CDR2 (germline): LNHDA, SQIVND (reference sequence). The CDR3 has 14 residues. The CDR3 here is CATRLAGSTDTQYF. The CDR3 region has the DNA TGTGCCACCCGACTAGCGGGGAGCACAGATACGCAGTATTTT.

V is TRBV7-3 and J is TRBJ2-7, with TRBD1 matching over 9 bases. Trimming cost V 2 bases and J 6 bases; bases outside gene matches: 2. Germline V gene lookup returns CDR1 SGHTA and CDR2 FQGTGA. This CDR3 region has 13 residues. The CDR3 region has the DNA TGTGCCAGCAGCTTAGGGACAGGGACCGAGCAGTACTTC. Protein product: CASSLGTGTEQYF.